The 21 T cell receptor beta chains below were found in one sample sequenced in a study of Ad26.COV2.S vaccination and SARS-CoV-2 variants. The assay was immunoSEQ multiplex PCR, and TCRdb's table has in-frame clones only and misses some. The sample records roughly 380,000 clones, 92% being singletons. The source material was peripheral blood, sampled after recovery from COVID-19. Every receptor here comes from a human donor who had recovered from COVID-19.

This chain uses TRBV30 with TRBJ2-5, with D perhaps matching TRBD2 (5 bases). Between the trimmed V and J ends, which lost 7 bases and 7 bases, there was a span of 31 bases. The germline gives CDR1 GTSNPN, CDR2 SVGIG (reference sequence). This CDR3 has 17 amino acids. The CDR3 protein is CAYETLASNPRRWTQYF. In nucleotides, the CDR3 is TGTGCCTATGAAACCCTTGCTAGCAATCCCCGACGATGGACCCAGTACTTC.

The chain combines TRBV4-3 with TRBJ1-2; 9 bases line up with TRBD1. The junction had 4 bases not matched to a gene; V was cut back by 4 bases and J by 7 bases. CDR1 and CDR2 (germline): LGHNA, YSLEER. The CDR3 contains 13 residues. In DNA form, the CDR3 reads TGCGCCAGCAGCCGGGGGACAGGGTCTGGCTACACCTTC. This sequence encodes CASSRGTGSGYTF.

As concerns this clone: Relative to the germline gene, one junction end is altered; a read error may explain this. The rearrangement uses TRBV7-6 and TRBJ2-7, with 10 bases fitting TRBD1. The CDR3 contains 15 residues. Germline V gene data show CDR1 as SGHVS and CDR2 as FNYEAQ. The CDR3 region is CTSSSPGTGAYEQYF. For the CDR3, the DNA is TGTACCAGCAGCTCACCTGGGACAGGGGCCTACGAGCAGTACTTC.

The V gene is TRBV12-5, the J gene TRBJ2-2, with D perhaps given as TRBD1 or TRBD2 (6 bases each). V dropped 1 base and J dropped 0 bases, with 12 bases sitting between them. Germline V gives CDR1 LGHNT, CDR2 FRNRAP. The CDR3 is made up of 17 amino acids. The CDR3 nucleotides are TGTGCTAGTGGTTTGGCCGGAGGGGGTTCGAACACCGGGGAGCTGTTTTTT. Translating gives CASGLAGGGSNTGELFF.

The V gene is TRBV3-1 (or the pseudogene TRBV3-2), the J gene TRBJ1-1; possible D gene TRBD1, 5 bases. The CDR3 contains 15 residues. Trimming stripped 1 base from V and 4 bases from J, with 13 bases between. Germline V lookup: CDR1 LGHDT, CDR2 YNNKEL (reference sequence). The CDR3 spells CASSQGRGSVTEAFF. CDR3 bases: TGTGCCAGCAGCCAAGGTAGGGGCTCTGTCACTGAAGCTTTCTTT.

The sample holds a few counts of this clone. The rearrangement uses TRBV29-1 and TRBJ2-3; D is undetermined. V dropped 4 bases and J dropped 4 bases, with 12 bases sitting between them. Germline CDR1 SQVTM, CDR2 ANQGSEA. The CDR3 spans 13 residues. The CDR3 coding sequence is TGCAGCGTTGTGGCAGTAGGCGCAGATACGCAGTATTTT. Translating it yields CSVVAVGADTQYF.

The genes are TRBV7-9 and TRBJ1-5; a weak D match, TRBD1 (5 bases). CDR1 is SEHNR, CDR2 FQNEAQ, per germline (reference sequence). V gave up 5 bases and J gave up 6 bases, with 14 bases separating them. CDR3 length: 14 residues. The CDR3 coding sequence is TGTGCCAGCAGCCAGATGGGGGGGTCTCAGCCCCAGCATTTT. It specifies CASSQMGGSQPQHF.

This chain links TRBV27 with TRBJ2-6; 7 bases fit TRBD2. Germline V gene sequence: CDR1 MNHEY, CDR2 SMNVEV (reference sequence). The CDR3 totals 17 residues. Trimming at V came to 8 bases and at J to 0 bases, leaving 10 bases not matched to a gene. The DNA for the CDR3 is TGTGCCAGCCGGAGGGCTAGCGGTATCTCTGGGGCCAACGTCCTGACTTTC. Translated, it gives CASRRASGISGANVLTF. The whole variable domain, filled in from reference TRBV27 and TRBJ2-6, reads EAQVTQNPRYLITVTGKKLTVTCSQNMNHEYMSWYRQDPGLGLRQIYYSMNVEVTDKGDVPEGYKVSRKEKRNFPLILESPSPNQTSLYFCASRRASGISGANVLTFGAGSRLTVL.

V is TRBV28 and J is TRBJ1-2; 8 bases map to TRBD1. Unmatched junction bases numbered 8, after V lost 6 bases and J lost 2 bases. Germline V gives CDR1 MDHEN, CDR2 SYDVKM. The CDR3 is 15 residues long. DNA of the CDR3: TGTGCCAGCAGGTCCGGGACAGGTAACAACTATGGCTACACCTTC. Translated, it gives CASRSGTGNNYGYTF.

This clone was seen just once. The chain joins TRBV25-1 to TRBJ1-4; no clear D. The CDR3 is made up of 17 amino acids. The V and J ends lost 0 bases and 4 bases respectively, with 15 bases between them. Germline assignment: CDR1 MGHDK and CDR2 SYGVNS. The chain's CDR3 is CASSEYVPGRGNEKLFF. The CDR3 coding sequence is TGTGCCAGCAGTGAATATGTTCCGGGCCGGGGTAATGAAAAACTGTTTTTT. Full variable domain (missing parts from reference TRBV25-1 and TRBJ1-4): EADIYQTPRYLVIGTGKKITLECSQTMGHDKMYWYQQDPGMELHLIHYSYGVNSTEKGDLSSESTVSRIRTEHFPLTLESARPSHTSQYLCASSEYVPGRGNEKLFFGSGTQLSVL.

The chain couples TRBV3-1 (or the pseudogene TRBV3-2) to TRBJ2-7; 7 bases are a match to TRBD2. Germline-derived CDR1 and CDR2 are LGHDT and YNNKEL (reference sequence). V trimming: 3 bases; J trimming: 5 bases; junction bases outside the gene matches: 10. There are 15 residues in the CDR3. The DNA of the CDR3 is TGTGCCAGCAGCCATAGGGGAAGGCGGGGGAACGAGCAGTACTTC. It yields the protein CASSHRGRRGNEQYF.

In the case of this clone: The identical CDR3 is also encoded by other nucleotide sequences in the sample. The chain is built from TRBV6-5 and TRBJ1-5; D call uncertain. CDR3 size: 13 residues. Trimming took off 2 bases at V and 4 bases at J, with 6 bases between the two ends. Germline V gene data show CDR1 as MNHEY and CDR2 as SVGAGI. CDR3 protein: CASSYGRNQPQHF. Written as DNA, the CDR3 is TGTGCCAGCAGTTACGGACGTAATCAGCCCCAGCATTTT.

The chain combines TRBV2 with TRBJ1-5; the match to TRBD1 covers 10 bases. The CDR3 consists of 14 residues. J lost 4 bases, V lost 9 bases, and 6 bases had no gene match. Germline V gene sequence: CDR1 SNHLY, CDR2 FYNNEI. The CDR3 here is CASRTGGGNQPQHF. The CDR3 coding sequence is TGTGCCAGTCGGACAGGGGGTGGGAATCAGCCCCAGCATTTT.

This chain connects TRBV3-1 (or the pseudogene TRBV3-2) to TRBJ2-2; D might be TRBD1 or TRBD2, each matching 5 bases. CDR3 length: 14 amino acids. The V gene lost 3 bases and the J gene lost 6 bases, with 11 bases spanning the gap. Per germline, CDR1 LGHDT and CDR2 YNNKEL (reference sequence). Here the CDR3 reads CASSQWGSAGELFF. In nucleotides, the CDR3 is TGTGCCAGCAGCCAGTGGGGGTCGGCCGGGGAGCTGTTTTTT.

Written as DNA, the CDR3 is TGTGCCAGCAGGCCGGGACAGGGGGAACGCGGGATCAATCAGCCCCAGCATTTT. It encodes CASRPGQGERGINQPQHF. The chain joins TRBV2 to TRBJ1-5, with 11 nucleotides matching TRBD1. The CDR3 has 18 residues. The germline gives CDR1 SNHLY, CDR2 FYNNEI. V lost 6 bases and J lost 3; bases outside the gene matches: 13. The full variable domain, with the rest looked up from reference TRBV2 and TRBJ1-5, is EPEVTQTPSHQVTQMGQEVILRCVPISNHLYFYWYRQILGQKVEFLVSFYNNEISEKSEIFDDQFSVERPDGSNFTLKIRSTKLEDSAMYFCASRPGQGERGINQPQHFGDGTRLSIL.

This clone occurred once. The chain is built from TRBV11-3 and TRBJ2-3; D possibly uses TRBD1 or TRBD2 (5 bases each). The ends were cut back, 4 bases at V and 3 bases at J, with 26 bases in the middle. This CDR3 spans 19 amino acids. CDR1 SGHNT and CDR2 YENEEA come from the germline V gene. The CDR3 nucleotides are TGTGCCAGCAGCTCCCGGGCCGTCCACGGGGCTAGGGATACAGATACGCAGTATTTT. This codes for CASSSRAVHGARDTDTQYF.

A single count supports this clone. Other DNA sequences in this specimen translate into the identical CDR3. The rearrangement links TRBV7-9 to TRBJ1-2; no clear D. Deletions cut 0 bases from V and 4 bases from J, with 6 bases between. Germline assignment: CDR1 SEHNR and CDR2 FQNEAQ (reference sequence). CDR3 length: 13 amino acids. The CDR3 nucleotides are TGTGCCAGCAGCTTAGCCGTGATCTATGGCTACACCTTC. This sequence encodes CASSLAVIYGYTF.

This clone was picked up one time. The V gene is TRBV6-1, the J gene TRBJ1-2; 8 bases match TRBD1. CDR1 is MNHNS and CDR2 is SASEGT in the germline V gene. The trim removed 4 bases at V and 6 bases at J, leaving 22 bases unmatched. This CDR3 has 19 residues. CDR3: CASSAVDYRGERMGDGYTF. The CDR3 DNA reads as TGTGCCAGCAGTGCGGTTGATTACAGGGGGGAGAGGATGGGTGATGGCTACACCTTC.

Written as DNA, the CDR3 is TGTGCCAGCAGCGAATACAGGGGGCAAAGAGAGACCCAGTACTTC. This gives the protein CASSEYRGQRETQYF. V is TRBV5-4 and J is TRBJ2-5; 9 bases line up with TRBD1. CDR3 length: 15 amino acids. Germline CDR1 SGHNT, CDR2 YYREEE (reference sequence). The trim removed 4 bases at V and 4 bases at J, leaving 8 bases unmatched.

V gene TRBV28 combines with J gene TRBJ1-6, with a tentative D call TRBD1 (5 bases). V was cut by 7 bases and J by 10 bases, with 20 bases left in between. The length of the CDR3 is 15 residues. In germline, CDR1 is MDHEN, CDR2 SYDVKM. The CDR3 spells CASTMSLRVGSPLHF. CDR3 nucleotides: TGTGCCAGCACCATGTCCCTCAGGGTAGGCTCACCCCTCCACTTT.

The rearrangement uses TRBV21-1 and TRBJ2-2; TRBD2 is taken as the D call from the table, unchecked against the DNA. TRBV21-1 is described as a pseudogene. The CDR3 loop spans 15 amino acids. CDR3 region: CASSPPPPRGGELFF. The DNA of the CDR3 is TGTGCCAGCAGCCCTCCCCCCCCACGGGGGGGGGAGCTGTTTTTT.